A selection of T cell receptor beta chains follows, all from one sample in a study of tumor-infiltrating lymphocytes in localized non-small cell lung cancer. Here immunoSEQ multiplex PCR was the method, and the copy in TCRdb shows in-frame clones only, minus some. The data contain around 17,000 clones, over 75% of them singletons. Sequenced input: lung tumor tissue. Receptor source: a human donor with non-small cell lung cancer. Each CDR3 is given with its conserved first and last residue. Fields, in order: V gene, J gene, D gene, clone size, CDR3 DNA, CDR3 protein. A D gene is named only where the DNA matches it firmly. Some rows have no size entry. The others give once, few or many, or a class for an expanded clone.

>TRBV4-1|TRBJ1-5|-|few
TGCGCCAGCAGCCAAGAAGGGAGTCGAGGCAATCAGCCCCAGCATTTT
CASSQEGSRGNQPQHF
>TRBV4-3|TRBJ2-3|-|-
TGCGCCAGCAGTTCAGGGAGGGATACGCAGTATTTT
CASSSGRDTQYF
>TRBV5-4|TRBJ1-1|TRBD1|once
TGTGCCAGCAGCTTAATAGGGGGCATGACTGAAGCTTTCTTT
CASSLIGGMTEAFF
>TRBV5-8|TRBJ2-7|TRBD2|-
TGTGCCAGCAAATTAGCGGGAGGAGGGGTGCAGTACTTC
CASKLAGGGVQYF
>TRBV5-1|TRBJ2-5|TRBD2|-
TGCGCCAGCAGCTTGGGACTAGCGCAAGAGACCCAGTACTTC
CASSLGLAQETQYF
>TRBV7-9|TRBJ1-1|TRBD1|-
TGTGCCAGCAGCTTTGCAAAGACAGGGGGCATTGAAGCTTTCTTT
CASSFAKTGGIEAFF
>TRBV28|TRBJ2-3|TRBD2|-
TGTGCCAGCAGTTCTACCTGGACTAGCGGGAAAACAGATACGCAGTATTTT
CASSSTWTSGKTDTQYF
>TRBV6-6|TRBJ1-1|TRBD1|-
TGTGCCAGCAGTTACGTACAGGGGATAGCTGAAGCTTTCTTT
CASSYVQGIAEAFF
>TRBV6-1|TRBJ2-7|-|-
TGTGCCAGCAGTGAAATCGGGTGGAGCTCCTACGAGCAGTACTTC
CASSEIGWSSYEQYF
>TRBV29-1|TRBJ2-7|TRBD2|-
TGCAGCGTTGAAAGGCTAGCGGGAGACGAGCAGTACTTC
CSVERLAGDEQYF
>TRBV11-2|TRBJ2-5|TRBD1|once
TGTGCCAGCAGCCTCAACCCGACAGGGGAAGAGACCCAGTACTTC
CASSLNPTGEETQYF
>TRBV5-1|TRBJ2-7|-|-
TGCGCCAGCAGCTTGGACCTATCTACCTACGAGCAGTACTTC
CASSLDLSTYEQYF
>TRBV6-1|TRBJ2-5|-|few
TGTGCCAGCAGTCAGAATAAAGGACAGCAAGAGACCCAGTACTTC
CASSQNKGQQETQYF
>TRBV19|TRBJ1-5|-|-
TGTGCCAGTAGTCGAACATGGGGGGGACATCCTAATCAGCCCCAGCATTTT
CASSRTWGGHPNQPQHF
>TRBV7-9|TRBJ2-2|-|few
TGTGCCAGCAGCACCTCAGGGCTAGAGAACACCGGGGAGCTGTTTTTT
CASSTSGLENTGELFF
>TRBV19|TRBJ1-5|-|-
TGTGCCAGTAGTAACGGACGGAGGGCAGTCTATAGCAATCAGCCCCAGCATTTT
CASSNGRRAVYSNQPQHF
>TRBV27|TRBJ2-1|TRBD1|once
TGTGCCAGCACCCCAGGGGGCAATGAGCAGTTCTTC
CASTPGGNEQFF
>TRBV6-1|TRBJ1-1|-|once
TGTGCCAGCAGTGAAGCGAGAGGTCTGAACACTGAAGCTTTCTTT
CASSEARGLNTEAFF
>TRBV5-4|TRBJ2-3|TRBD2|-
TGTGCCAGCAGCAGCGGACTAGCATCGACAGATACGCAGTATTTT
CASSSGLASTDTQYF
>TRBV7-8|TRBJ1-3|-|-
TGTGCCAGCAGCCGCGGCAGGGAGACTGGAAACACCATATATTTT
CASSRGRETGNTIYF
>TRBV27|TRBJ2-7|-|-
TGTGCCAGCAGCAGGAGGGGGGCGTTAAACGAGCAGTACTTC
CASSRRGALNEQYF
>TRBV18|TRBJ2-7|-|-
TGTGCCAGCTCAACCCACGTCGCCTACGAGCAGTACTTC
CASSTHVAYEQYF
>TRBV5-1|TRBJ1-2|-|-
TGCGCCAGCAGCCTGGACGGCTCTAACTATGGCTACACCTTC
CASSLDGSNYGYTF
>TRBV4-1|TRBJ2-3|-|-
TGCGCCAGCAGCCAAGACCCAGTAGGGGCAGATACGCAGTATTTT
CASSQDPVGADTQYF
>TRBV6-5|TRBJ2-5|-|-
TGTGCCAGCAGAGTAGGGGAAGAGACCCAGTACTTC
CASRVGEETQYF
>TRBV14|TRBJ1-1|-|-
TGTGCCAGCAGCTTACTCCAGAACACTGAAGCTTTCTTT
CASSLLQNTEAFF
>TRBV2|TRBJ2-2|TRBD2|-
TGTGCCAGCAGTGTCCCCCTAGCGGGAGGTACCGGGGAGCTGTTTTTT
CASSVPLAGGTGELFF
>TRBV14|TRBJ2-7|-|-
TGTGCCAGCAGCCAAGATAGGGTGAAGCAGTACTTC
CASSQDRVKQYF
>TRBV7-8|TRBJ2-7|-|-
TGTGCCAGCAGCTTAGTGGGGGGCGACTCCTACGAGCAGTACTTC
CASSLVGGDSYEQYF
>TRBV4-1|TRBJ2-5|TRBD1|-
TGCGCCAGCAGCCTCATAGTACAGGGGGACGGCGAGACCCAGTACTTC
CASSLIVQGDGETQYF
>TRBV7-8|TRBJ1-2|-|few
TGTGCCAGCAGCCTTGTAAGGGACTATGGCTACACCTTC
CASSLVRDYGYTF
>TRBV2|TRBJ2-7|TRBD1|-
TGTGCCAGCAGCCTATCCGGGACAGGGGGATCCGAGCAGTACTTC
CASSLSGTGGSEQYF
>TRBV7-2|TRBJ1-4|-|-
TGTGCCAGCAGCTTAGGAGGGGTTGGCGAAAAACTGTTTTTT
CASSLGGVGEKLFF
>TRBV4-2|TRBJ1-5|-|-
TGTGCCAGCAGCCAAGATTGGGGAAGGGCCAATCAGCCCCAGCATTTT
CASSQDWGRANQPQHF
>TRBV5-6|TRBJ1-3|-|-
TGTGCCAGCAGCTTGTATCAGGGGCTTATAACTGGAAACACCATATATTTT
CASSLYQGLITGNTIYF
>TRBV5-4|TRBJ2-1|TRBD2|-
TGTGCCAGCAGCCTTATGGGAGGGTACAATGAGCAGTTCTTC
CASSLMGGYNEQFF
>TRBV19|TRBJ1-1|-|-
TGTGCCAGTAGTGACAGGACCCAGAACACTGAAGCTTTCTTT
CASSDRTQNTEAFF
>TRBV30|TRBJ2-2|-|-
TGTGCCTGGAGGGGCTATTTCACCGGGGAGCTGTTTTTT
CAWRGYFTGELFF
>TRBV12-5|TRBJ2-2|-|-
TGTGCTAGTGGTTTGCCCCCTATGAGGCGGGAAATCCAGAACACCGGGGAGCTGTTTTTT
CASGLPPMRREIQNTGELFF